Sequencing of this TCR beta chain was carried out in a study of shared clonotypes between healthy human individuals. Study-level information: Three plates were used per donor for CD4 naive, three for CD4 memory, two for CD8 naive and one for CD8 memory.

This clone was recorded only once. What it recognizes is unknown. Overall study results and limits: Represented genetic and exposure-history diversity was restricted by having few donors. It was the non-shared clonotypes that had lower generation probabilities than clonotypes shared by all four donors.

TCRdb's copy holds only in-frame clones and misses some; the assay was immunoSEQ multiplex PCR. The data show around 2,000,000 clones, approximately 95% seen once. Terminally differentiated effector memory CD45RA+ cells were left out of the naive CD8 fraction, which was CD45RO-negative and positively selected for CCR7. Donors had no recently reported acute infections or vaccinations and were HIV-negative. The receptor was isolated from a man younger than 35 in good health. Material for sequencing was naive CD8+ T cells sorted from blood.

CDR3 nucleotide sequence: TGCGCCAGCAGCCAAGATCGAATGGAACTAGCGGGAATTCATACGCAGTATTTT. It specifies CASSQDRMELAGIHTQYF. The chain links TRBV4-3 to TRBJ2-3, with 10 nucleotides matching TRBD2. The CDR3 is 18 amino acids. Trimming took 0 bases from V and 7 from J; bases not matched to a gene: 13. Germline CDR1 is LGHNA and CDR2 is YSLEER.